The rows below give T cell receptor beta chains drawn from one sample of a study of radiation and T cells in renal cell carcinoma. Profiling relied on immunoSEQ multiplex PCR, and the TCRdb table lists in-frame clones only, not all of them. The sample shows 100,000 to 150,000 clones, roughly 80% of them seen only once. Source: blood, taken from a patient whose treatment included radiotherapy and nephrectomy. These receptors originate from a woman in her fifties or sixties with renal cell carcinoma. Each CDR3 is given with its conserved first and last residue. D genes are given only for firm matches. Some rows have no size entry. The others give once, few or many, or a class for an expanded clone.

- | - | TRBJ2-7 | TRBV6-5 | TGTGCCAGCAGTCGAAACTCCTACGAGCAGTACTTC | CASSRNSYEQYF
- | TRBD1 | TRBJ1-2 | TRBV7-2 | TGTGCCAGCAGCTCGGGTTTAGACAGGGTTGATGGCTACACCTTC | CASSSGLDRVDGYTF
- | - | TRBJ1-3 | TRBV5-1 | TGCGCCAGCAGCTTGACACAGGGAGGAAACACCATATATTTT | CASSLTQGGNTIYF
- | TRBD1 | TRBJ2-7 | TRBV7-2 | TGTGCCAGCAGCCCACCGGGACAGGGAGTTTTCTACGAGCAGTACTTC | CASSPPGQGVFYEQYF
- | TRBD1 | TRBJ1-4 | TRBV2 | TGTGCCAGTACTCCGGGACAGCGAAATGAAAAACTGTTTTTT | CASTPGQRNEKLFF
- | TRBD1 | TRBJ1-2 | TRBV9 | TGTGCCAGCAGCCCTAGACAGGGAGAACATGGCTACACCTTC | CASSPRQGEHGYTF
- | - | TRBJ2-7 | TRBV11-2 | TGTGCCAGCAGCTTAGCGCCAGGGGAAGCCTACGAGCAGTACTTC | CASSLAPGEAYEQYF
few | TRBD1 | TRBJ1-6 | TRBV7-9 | TGTGCCAGCGCTTCGGGGACAGGGAATTCACCCCTCCACTTT | CASASGTGNSPLHF
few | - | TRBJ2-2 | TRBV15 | TGTGCCACCAGCCAGACAGAACGGACCGGGGAGCTGTTTTTT | CATSQTERTGELFF
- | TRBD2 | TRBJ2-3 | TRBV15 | TGTGCCACCAGCTCCTCTAGCGGGAGAGGTTCAGATACGCAGTATTTT | CATSSSSGRGSDTQYF
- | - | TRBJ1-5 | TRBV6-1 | TGTGCCAGCAGTCCAATAGGGGGAGGCAATCAGCCCCAGCATTTT | CASSPIGGGNQPQHF
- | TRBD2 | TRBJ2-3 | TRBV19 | TGTGCCAGTAGAAGCGGGGCAGGATACACAGATACGCAGTATTTT | CASRSGAGYTDTQYF
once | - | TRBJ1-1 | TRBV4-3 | TGCGCCAGCAGCCAAGAGACGCGCGGGACTGAAGCTTTCTTT | CASSQETRGTEAFF
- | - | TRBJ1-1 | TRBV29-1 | TGCAGCGTCGCCGGGGAACTGAACACTGAAGCTTTCTTT | CSVAGELNTEAFF
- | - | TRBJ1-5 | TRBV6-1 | TGTGCCAGCAGAGGCGGGGGCAATCAGCCCCAGCATTTT | CASRGGGNQPQHF